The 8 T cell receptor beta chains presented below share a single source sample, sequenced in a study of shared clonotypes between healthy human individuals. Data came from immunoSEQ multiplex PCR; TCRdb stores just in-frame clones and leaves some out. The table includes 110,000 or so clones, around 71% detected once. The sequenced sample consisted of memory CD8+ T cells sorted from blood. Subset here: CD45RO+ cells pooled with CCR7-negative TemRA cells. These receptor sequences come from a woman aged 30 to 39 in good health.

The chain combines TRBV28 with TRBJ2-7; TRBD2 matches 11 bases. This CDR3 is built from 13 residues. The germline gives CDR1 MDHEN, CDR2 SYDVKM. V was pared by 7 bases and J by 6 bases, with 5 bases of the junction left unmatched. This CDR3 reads CASTLAGGSEQYF. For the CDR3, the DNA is TGTGCCAGCACCCTAGCGGGAGGAAGCGAGCAGTACTTC.

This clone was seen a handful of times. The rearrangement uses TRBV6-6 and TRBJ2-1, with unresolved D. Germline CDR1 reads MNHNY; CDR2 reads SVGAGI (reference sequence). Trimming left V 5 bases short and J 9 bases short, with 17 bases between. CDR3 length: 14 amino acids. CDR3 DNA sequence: TGTGCCAGCAGTACCGAAGACTCCTCGGGTGAGCAGTTCTTC. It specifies CASSTEDSSGEQFF.

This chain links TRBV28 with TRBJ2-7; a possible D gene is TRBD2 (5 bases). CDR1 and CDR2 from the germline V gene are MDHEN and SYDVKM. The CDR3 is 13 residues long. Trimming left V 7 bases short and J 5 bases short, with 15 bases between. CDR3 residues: CASTRSVLDEQYF. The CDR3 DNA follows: TGTGCCAGCACCCGTAGCGTGCTAGACGAGCAGTACTTC.

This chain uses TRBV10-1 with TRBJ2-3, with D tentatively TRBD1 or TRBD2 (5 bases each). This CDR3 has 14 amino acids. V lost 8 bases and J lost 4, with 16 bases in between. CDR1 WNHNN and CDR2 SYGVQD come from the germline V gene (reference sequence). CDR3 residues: CASAGRGPPDTQYF. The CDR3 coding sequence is TGCGCCAGCGCCGGACGGGGCCCTCCAGATACGCAGTATTTT.

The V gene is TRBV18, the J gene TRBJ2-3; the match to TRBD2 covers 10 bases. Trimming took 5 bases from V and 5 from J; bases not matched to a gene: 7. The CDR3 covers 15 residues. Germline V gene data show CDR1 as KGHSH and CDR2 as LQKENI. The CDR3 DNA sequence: TGTGCCAGCTCATCCAGCGGGAGGGTTGGAGATACGCAGTATTTT. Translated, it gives CASSSSGRVGDTQYF.

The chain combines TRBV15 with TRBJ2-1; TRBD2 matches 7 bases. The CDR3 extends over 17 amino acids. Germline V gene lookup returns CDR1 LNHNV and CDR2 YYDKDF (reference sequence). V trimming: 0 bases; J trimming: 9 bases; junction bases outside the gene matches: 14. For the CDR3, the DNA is TGTGCCACCAGCAGAGATATTTCCGACACCGGGACTATTGAGCAGTTCTTC. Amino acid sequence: CATSRDISDTGTIEQFF.

The DNA of the CDR3 is TGTGCCACCAACTGCTCCTACGAGCAGTACTTC. Its protein product is CATNCSYEQYF. The rearrangement uses TRBV7-7 and TRBJ2-7; D is unclear. The V end was cut by 10 bases, the J end by 0 bases, with 7 bases between. Germline V gene sequence: CDR1 SSHAT, CDR2 FNYEAQ (reference sequence). This CDR3 has 11 amino acids.

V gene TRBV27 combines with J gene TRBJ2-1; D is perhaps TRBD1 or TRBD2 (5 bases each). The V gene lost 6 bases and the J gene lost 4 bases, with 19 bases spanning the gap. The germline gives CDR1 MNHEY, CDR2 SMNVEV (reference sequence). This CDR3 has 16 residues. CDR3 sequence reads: CASRRPGPPIYNEQFF. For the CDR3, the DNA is TGTGCCAGCAGAAGACCGGGACCTCCGATTTACAATGAGCAGTTCTTC.